This record concerns one T cell receptor (beta chain) sequence. It has no known antigen specificity. An end of the junction differs from the germline gene, which may be a read error. This sample was taken from a study of T cells generated in artificial thymic organoids (dated by TCRdb to about 2017). As for the study more broadly: In some experiments, thymic T cells were further FACS-purified to deplete CD4 immature single positive or double positive precursors. TCR alpha and beta CDR3 repertoires of in vitro artificial thymic organoid-derived CD8 single positive T cells were compared with thymic and peripheral blood naive CD8 T cells. Displayed repertoire sequencing data were described as representative of three independent experiments.

TCRalpha and TCRbeta libraries were amplified in separate semi-nested PCR reactions using Advantage 2 and reverse primers located in the TRAC or TRBC constant regions. The amount of total RNA used for first-strand cDNA synthesis ranged from roughly 3.5 to 500 ng. TCR cDNA libraries were generated by 5'-RACE using the SMARTer PCR cDNA Synthesis kit, with a poly-dT primer employed for first-strand synthesis. Semi-nested constant-region reverse primers carried 5-nucleotide sample-specific barcodes, and products were cleaned with the Zymo DNA Clean and Concentrator-5 kit. As many as ten barcoded samples were combined into a pool, ligated to Illumina adaptors, and sequenced on an Illumina MiSeq as 2 x 150 bp paired-end reads. The source study handled its data this way. After demultiplexing, reads were aligned with BLAT to a custom library containing all human TRAV, TRAJ, TRBV, TRBD and TRBJ combinations from IMGT. The best BLAT hits were picked using pslCDnaFilter (-maxAligns=1, -ignoreIntrons), and custom Perl scripts were used to calculate clonotype frequencies. TCRdb passed the public sequencing reads through fastp at Q25 and MiXCR, retaining productive beta sequences. Under each unique CDR3 protein, matching rows form one entry showing the most common genes and DNA. TCRdb, not the original authors, processed these V and J calls. Recorded for this sample are 7,000 to 10,000 distinct CDR3 sequences; around 20% of them occurred a single time. The ten most abundant clones make up more than 1.4% of the sample.

On the study overall, not on this receptor specifically: CD8 single positive T cells derived from organoids showed physiological TCR clonotype diversity comparable to the diversity seen in thymic and blood naive CD8 T cells.

Primary CD8+ T cells were enriched with magnetic beads using the Miltenyi CD8+ T cell Isolation Kit. Prior to RNA extraction, CD3+TCRalphabeta+CD8 single positive T cells from organoids and thymus were isolated by FACS sorting. For each sample, total RNA was purified from approximately 40,000 to 200,000 sorted cells using the RNeasy Micro kit, and RNA quality was checked on an Agilent RNA 6000 Nano chip. Thymic fragments were dissected, disrupted by pipetting and passed through a 70 um strainer to release thymocytes. The clonotype originates from a human donor who gave cord blood stem cells for thymic organoid culture, a cardiac surgery patient who gave postnatal thymus, or a blood donor (not recorded which). Sequenced input: naive CD8+ T cells from the thymus. This specimen's cell subset or site label, per the study, means: CD3+TCRalphabeta+CD8SP T cells; for blood, CD45RO-CCR7+ naive CD8+ T cells.

The CDR3 protein sequence reads: CASSLNPYNERFF. The nucleotide sequence reads as follows: TGTGCCAGCAGCCTTAACCCATACAATGAGCGGTTCTTC. The chain links TRBV27 with TRBJ2-1, with the D gene uncertain. Looking up the germline V gene (reference sequence) yields CDR1 MNHEY and CDR2 SMNVEV. The CDR3 runs 13 residues from the cysteine to the phenylalanine. Only the CDR3 DNA stays, 39 bases, in frame from base 1.